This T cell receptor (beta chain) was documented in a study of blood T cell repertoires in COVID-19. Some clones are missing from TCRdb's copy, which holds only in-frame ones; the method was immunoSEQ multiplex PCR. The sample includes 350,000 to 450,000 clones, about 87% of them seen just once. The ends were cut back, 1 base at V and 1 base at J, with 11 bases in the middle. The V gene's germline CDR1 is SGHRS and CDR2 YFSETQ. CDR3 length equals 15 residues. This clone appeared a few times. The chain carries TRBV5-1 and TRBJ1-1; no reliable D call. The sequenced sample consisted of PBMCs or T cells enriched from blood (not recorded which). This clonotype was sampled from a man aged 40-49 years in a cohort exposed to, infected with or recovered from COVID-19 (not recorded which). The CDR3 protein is CASSLLGGRNTEAFF. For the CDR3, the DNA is TGCGCCAGCAGCTTGCTCGGAGGTAGGAACACTGAAGCTTTCTTT.